This T cell receptor beta chain was captured in a study of a mutant IDH1 vaccine in newly diagnosed glioma. Overall study context: Patients began vaccination 4-6 weeks after radiotherapy alone, or with temozolomide cycles. Patients got radiotherapy, temozolomide, or both beforehand, and most got both.

The ends lost 6 bases at V and 2 bases at J; junction bases unmatched: 7. The length of the CDR3 is 15 residues. From germline, CDR1 is MDHEN and CDR2 SYDVKM. On this clone itself: The antigen remains unidentified.

Time point here: week 35, safety follow-up. With topical imiquimod, each dose of the vaccine consisted of 300 ug of mutant IDH1 20-mer peptide. The patients were given eight vaccinations, one each in weeks 1, 3, 5, 7, 11, 15, 19 and 23. The protocol was immunoSEQ multiplex PCR, while the TCRdb copy is restricted to in-frame clones and leaves out a portion. The table shows about 68,000 clones, with 84% occurring only once. The receptor was isolated from a young man with glioma. The sample consisted of PBMCs, taken from a glioma patient whose treatment included an IDH1 peptide vaccine. The gene calls are TRBV28 and TRBJ1-2, with TRBD1 matching over 9 bases. CDR3 sequence: CASRGFDRGNYGYTF. The CDR3, as DNA: TGTGCCAGCAGAGGGTTCGACAGGGGGAACTATGGCTACACCTTC.